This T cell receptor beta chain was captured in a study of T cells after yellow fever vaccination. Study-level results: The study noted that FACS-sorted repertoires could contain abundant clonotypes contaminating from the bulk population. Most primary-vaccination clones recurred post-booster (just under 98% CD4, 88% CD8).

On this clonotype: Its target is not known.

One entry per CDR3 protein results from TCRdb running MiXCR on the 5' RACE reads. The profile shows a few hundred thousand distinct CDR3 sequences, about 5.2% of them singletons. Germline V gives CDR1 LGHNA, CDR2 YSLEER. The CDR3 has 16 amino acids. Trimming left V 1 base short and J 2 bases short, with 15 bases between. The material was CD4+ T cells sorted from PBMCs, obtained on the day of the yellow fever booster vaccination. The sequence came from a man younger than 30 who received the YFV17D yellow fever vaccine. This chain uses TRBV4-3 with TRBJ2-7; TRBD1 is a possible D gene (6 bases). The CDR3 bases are TGCGCCAGCAGCCAAGTAGCAGGGGTTCCCCCCTACGAGCAGTACTTC. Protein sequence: CASSQVAGVPPYEQYF.